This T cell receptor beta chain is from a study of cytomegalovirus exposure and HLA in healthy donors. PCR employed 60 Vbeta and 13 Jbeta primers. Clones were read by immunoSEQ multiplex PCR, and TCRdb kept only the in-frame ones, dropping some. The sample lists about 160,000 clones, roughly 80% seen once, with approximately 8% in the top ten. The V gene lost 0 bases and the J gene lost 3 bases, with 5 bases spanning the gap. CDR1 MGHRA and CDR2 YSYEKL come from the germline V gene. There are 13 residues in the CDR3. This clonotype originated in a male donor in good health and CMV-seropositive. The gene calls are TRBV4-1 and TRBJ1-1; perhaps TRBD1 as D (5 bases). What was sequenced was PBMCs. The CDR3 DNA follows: TGCGCCAGCAGCCAAGACAGGGACACTGAAGCTTTCTTT. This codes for CASSQDRDTEAFF.